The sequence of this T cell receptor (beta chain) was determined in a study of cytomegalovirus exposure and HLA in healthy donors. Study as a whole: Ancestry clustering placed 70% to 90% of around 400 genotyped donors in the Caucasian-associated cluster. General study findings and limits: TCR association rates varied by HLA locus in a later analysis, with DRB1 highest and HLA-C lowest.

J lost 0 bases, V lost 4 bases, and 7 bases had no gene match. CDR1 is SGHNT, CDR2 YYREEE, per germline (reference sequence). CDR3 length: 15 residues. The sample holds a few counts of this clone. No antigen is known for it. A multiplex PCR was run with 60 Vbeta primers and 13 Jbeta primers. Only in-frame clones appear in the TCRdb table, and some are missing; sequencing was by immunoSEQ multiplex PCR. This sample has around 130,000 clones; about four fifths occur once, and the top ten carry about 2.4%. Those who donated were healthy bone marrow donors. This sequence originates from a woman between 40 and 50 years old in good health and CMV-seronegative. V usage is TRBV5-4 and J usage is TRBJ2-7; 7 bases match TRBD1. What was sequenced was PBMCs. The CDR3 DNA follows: TGTGCCAGCAGCCAGGGGGACACTGACTCCTACGAGCAGTACTTC. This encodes CASSQGDTDSYEQYF.